One sample yielded the 26 T cell receptor beta chains listed below, sequenced in a study of blood T cell repertoires in COVID-19. This table comes from immunoSEQ multiplex PCR, and its TCRdb copy is limited to in-frame clones, with some not included. Among 70,000 to 75,000 clones listed, around four fifths were seen once. The sequenced sample was peripheral blood. The receptors were gathered from a woman aged 55-70 years with acute or convalescent COVID-19.

This chain connects TRBV6-6 to TRBJ1-1, with D uncertain. V dropped 7 bases and J dropped 3 bases, with 12 bases sitting between them. Germline values: CDR1 MNHNY, CDR2 SVGAGI (reference sequence). The CDR3 is 13 amino acids. The CDR3 spells CASTTPTDTEAFF. The CDR3 region has the DNA TGTGCCAGCACCACCCCAACAGACACTGAAGCTTTCTTT.

The genes are TRBV5-1 and TRBJ1-2; TRBD1 matches at 7 bases. This CDR3 spans 14 amino acids. CDR1 SGHRS and CDR2 YFSETQ come from the germline V gene. V trimming: 3 bases; J trimming: 2 bases; junction bases outside the gene matches: 4. CDR3 nucleotides: TGCGCCAGCAGCTCAACACAGGGGAACTATGGCTACACCTTC. Translation: CASSSTQGNYGYTF.

The gene calls are TRBV6-5 and TRBJ2-3, with unresolved D. V lost 7 bases and J lost 1, with 6 bases in between. This CDR3 is built from 12 residues. CDR1 is MNHEY and CDR2 is SVGAGI in the germline V gene. CDR3 sequence (DNA): TGTGCCAGCACCCCAGGCACAGATACGCAGTATTTT. Translation gives CASTPGTDTQYF.

The chain is built from TRBV6-1 and TRBJ2-3, with TRBD2 matching 10 bases. This CDR3 has 15 amino acids. Germline V gene data show CDR1 as MNHNS and CDR2 as SASEGT. Losses at the gene ends were 3 bases for V and 5 bases for J; bases not matched to a gene: 5. CDR3 coding DNA: TGTGCCAGCAGTGACCTAGCGGGAGCAATAGATACGCAGTATTTT. This codes for CASSDLAGAIDTQYF.

This chain joins TRBV5-1 and TRBJ1-6; D is unresolved. Germline CDR1 SGHRS, CDR2 YFSETQ. Trimming cost V 0 bases and J 0 bases, with 10 bases left between them. The CDR3 totals 17 residues. The CDR3 nucleotides read TGCGCCAGCAGCTTGGCCCCACAGAGCTCCTATAATTCACCCCTCCACTTT. It yields the protein CASSLAPQSSYNSPLHF.

The chain recombines TRBV4-2 with TRBJ2-7, with D possibly matching TRBD1 (5 bases). Trimming stripped 0 bases from V and 3 bases from J, with 15 bases between. CDR1 is LGHNA and CDR2 is YNFKEQ in the germline V gene. CDR3 length equals 16 residues. CDR3 region: CASSQESLARDYEQYF. The CDR3 DNA is TGTGCCAGCAGCCAAGAAAGTCTCGCCAGGGACTACGAGCAGTACTTC.

The gene calls are TRBV11-2 and TRBJ1-6; D not certain. Looked up from germline, CDR1 is SGHAT and CDR2 is FQNNGV. The CDR3 is 16 residues long. V lost 0 bases, J lost 0 bases, and 6 bases lay in between. In DNA, the CDR3 is TGTGCCAGCAGCTTAGATCTGAGCTCCTATAATTCACCCCTCCACTTT. Its protein product is CASSLDLSSYNSPLHF. Full variable domain (remainder filled in from reference TRBV11-2 and TRBJ1-6): EAGVAQSPRYKIIEKRQSVAFWCNPISGHATLYWYQQILGQGPKLLIQFQNNGVVDDSQLPKDRFSAERLKGVDSTLKIQPAKLEDSAVYLCASSLDLSSYNSPLHFGNGTRLTVT.

The gene calls are TRBV5-1 and TRBJ1-1, with 12 bases matching TRBD1. The V segment lost 4 bases and the J segment 2 bases; nucleotides outside the gene matches: 0. The CDR3 sequence is 14 residues long. Germline V gene sequence: CDR1 SGHRS, CDR2 YFSETQ. Here the CDR3 reads CASSGTGGNTEAFF. CDR3 sequence (DNA): TGCGCCAGCAGCGGGACAGGGGGCAACACTGAAGCTTTCTTT. Variable domain in full (rest from reference TRBV5-1 and TRBJ1-1): KAGVTQTPRYLIKTRGQQVTLSCSPISGHRSVSWYQQTPGQGLQFLFEYFSETQRNKGNFPGRFSGRQFSNSRSEMNVSTLELGDSALYLCASSGTGGNTEAFFGQGTRLTVV.

The V gene is TRBV18, the J gene TRBJ1-2; D possibly corresponds to TRBD1 (6 bases). The CDR3 totals 13 residues. CDR1 and CDR2 from the germline V gene are KGHSH and LQKENI. Trimming pared 6 bases from V and 4 bases from J, leaving 12 bases between. For the CDR3, the DNA is TGTGCCAGCTCTCCCGACAGGACCTATGGCTACACCTTC. Translating it yields CASSPDRTYGYTF.

There are a few counts of this clone. This chain joins TRBV3-1 (or the pseudogene TRBV3-2) and TRBJ2-2; D possibly corresponds to TRBD1 (6 bases). Trimming took 7 bases from V and 6 from J, leaving 15 bases between them. The CDR3 contains 14 residues. Germline CDR1 LGHDT, CDR2 YNNKEL (reference sequence). CDR3 residues: CASNFGTGSGELFF. The CDR3, as DNA: TGTGCCAGCAACTTTGGTACAGGGTCCGGGGAGCTGTTTTTT.

The CDR3 nucleotides read TGCAGTGCTAGAGAACAGGGACTACAGTTCTTC. Translating gives CSAREQGLQFF. V is TRBV20-1 and J is TRBJ2-1; tentative D call: TRBD2 (7 bases). From germline, CDR1 is DFQATT and CDR2 SNEGSKA (reference sequence). V was pared by 0 bases and J by 13 bases, with 10 bases between. The CDR3 is 11 residues long.

The chain is built from TRBV7-9 and TRBJ2-7; 11 nucleotides align to TRBD2. J was trimmed by 2 bases and V by 5 bases; bases with no gene match: 5. CDR3 length: 15 residues. CDR1 is SEHNR and CDR2 is FQNEAQ in the germline V gene (reference sequence). The CDR3 loop reads CASSPSGRSPYEQYF. The CDR3 DNA reads TGTGCCAGCAGCCCTAGCGGGAGGAGCCCCTACGAGCAGTACTTC.

V gene TRBV6-6 combines with J gene TRBJ2-1; 9 nucleotides match TRBD2. J gave up 4 bases and V 7 bases, and 5 bases lay outside the gene matches. Per the germline V gene, CDR1 is MNHNY and CDR2 is SVGAGI (reference sequence). The CDR3 totals 14 residues. CDR3 nucleotides: TGTGCCAGCAATCCGGCGGGGGGGTACAATGAGCAGTTCTTC. Its protein is CASNPAGGYNEQFF.

The CDR3 is CASSISPGSSGETQYF. The CDR3 DNA follows: TGTGCCAGTAGTATTTCCCCGGGGTCCAGCGGGGAGACCCAGTACTTC. J is TRBJ2-5 and V is TRBV19, with D possibly matching TRBD2 (6 bases). Trimming cost V 3 bases and J 5 bases, with 19 bases left between them. This CDR3 has 16 residues. Germline V gene sequence: CDR1 LNHDA, CDR2 SQIVND (reference sequence).

The chain is built from TRBV30 and TRBJ1-6; TRBD1 agrees at 9 bases. The V gene end was trimmed by 6 bases and the J gene end by 1 base; junction bases not matched to a gene: 4. The germline V gene has CDR1 GTSNPN and CDR2 SVGIG (reference sequence). The length of the CDR3 is 15 residues. This chain's CDR3 is CACRTGVSYNSPLHF. In nucleotides, the CDR3 is TGTGCCTGTCGGACAGGGGTATCCTATAATTCACCCCTCCACTTT.

This sequence joins TRBV5-8 and TRBJ2-4; D uncertain. Trimming left V 4 bases short and J 8 bases short, with 16 bases between. The CDR3 contains 14 residues. Germline CDR1 and CDR2: SGHTS and YDEGEE. CDR3 DNA: TGTGCCAGCAGCCGATCGGGTACTAATCACATTCAGTACTTC. The encoded protein is CASSRSGTNHIQYF.

The rearrangement joins TRBV28 to TRBJ1-1; D remains ambiguous. Germline CDR1 MDHEN, CDR2 SYDVKM. There are 11 residues in the CDR3. The V end was cut by 7 bases, the J end by 11 bases, with 14 bases between. CDR3 nucleotides: TGTGCCAGCAATGTGAGGGAGGCGGCTTTCTTT. This translates into CASNVREAAFF.

The J gene is TRBJ2-5, the V gene TRBV5-6, with TRBD2 matching 7 bases. This CDR3 is 16 amino acids long. Unmatched junction bases numbered 7, after V lost 0 bases and J lost 2 bases. The germline CDR1 and CDR2 sequences are SGHDT and YYEEEE. The CDR3, as DNA: TGTGCCAGCAGCTTGGCCGGCCAAGCGGGGCAAGAGACCCAGTACTTC. Its protein is CASSLAGQAGQETQYF.

The chain is built from TRBV7-9 and TRBJ2-4, with a possible D match to TRBD1 (5 bases). This CDR3 comprises 16 residues. Germline CDR1 and CDR2: SEHNR and FQNEAQ (reference sequence). V dropped 2 bases and J dropped 2 bases, with 13 bases sitting between them. This CDR3 reads CASSLHDLGPKNIQYF. The CDR3 region has the DNA TGTGCCAGCAGCTTACACGACCTGGGGCCCAAAAACATTCAGTACTTC.

The rearrangement joins TRBV18 to TRBJ1-4, with D possibly TRBD1 on 5 matching bases. V was clipped by 3 bases and J by 7 bases, with 15 bases between them. The CDR3 has 15 amino acids. Germline assignment: CDR1 KGHSH and CDR2 LQKENI. Here the CDR3 DNA reads TGTGCCAGCTCACCTGGCTTGCAGGGAGGTGAAAAACTGTTTTTT. Amino acid sequence: CASSPGLQGGEKLFF.

The genes are TRBV9 and TRBJ1-3; D is unclear. CDR1 SGDLS and CDR2 YYNGEE come from the germline V gene. Trimming left V 4 bases short and J 0 bases short, with 8 bases between. The CDR3 spans 14 residues. CDR3 loop: CASSPQYSGNTIYF. The CDR3 DNA is TGTGCCAGCAGCCCACAGTACTCTGGAAACACCATATATTTT.

The chain uses TRBV21-1 and TRBJ2-3; TRBD2 is taken as the D call from the table, unchecked against the DNA. TRBV21-1 is annotated as a pseudogene. The CDR3 loop spans 17 amino acids. CDR3: CASSIISPRGTTDTQYF. In nucleotides, the CDR3 is TGTGCCAGCAGCATAATTAGCCCTCGGGGGACGACAGATACGCAGTATTTT.

This chain uses TRBV27 with TRBJ2-7; TRBD1 is a possible D gene (6 bases). V was pared by 6 bases and J by 5 bases, with 17 bases between. The CDR3 sequence is 14 residues long. Per germline, CDR1 MNHEY and CDR2 SMNVEV (reference sequence). This CDR3 is CASSPRQVGDEQYF. The CDR3 region has the DNA TGTGCCAGCAGCCCTCGACAGGTTGGGGACGAGCAGTACTTC.

V and J are TRBV14 and TRBJ1-5; 7 nucleotides align to TRBD1. The CDR3 loop spans 17 amino acids. V shed 6 bases and J 0 bases; nucleotides not matched to a gene: 11. The V gene's germline CDR1 is SGHDN and CDR2 FVKESK. CDR3 residues: CASRKGQPSDSNQPQHF. CDR3 sequence (DNA): TGTGCCAGCAGGAAGGGACAGCCTTCCGATAGCAATCAGCCCCAGCATTTT.

The V and J genes are TRBV5-5 and TRBJ1-1; possibly TRBD1 for D (5 bases). V lost 4 bases and J 2 bases, leaving 9 bases between the germline ends. There are 13 residues in the CDR3. Germline CDR1 and CDR2: SGHKS and YYEKEE (reference sequence). CDR3 sequence reads: CASSPQVNTEAFF. CDR3 in DNA: TGTGCCAGCAGCCCACAGGTCAACACTGAAGCTTTCTTT.

This CDR3 is CASIASSDTEAFF. For the CDR3, the DNA is TGTGCCAGTATCGCGAGTTCCGACACTGAAGCTTTCTTT. The rearrangement links TRBV19 to TRBJ1-1; D is ambiguous. CDR1 is LNHDA and CDR2 is SQIVND in the germline V gene (reference sequence). V lost 7 bases to trimming and J lost 3 bases, with 12 bases between them. The CDR3 totals 13 residues.